The 26 T cell receptor beta chains presented below share a single source sample, sequenced in a study of molecular identifiers for immune sequencing clone quantification. MiXCR was run by TCRdb on the PCR reads, yielding one entry per CDR3 protein. The data show 300,000 to 400,000 distinct CDR3 sequences, 20% to 25% seen once. The sequenced material came from naive CD8+ T cells from blood, with Jurkat cell RNA spiked in. Subset denoted: FACS-sorted CD8+CD4-CCR7+CD45RA+ naive T cells. These receptors all stem from a human donor in good health. Some libraries in this study had Jurkat cell RNA spiked in.

This clonotype was detected many times. The V and J genes are TRBV11-2 and TRBJ2-7; D is perhaps TRBD1 or TRBD2 (5 bases each). Germline V gene data show CDR1 as SGHAT and CDR2 as FQNNGV. The CDR3 length is 14 residues. V was clipped by 0 bases and J by 2 bases, with 8 bases between them. The CDR3 DNA reads as TGTGCCAGCAGCTTAGATCTGGGGGCCTACGAGCAGTACTTC. Translated: CASSLDLGAYEQYF.

At least ten counts were recorded for this clonotype. The V gene is TRBV7-9, the J gene TRBJ2-3; tentative D call: TRBD1 (6 bases). Germline CDR1 is SEHNR and CDR2 is FQNEAQ (reference sequence). V lost 5 bases and J lost 0, with 12 bases in between. The CDR3 contains 15 residues. In DNA, the CDR3 is TGTGCCAGCAGCCTCCGGGACACTAGCACAGATACGCAGTATTTT. It encodes CASSLRDTSTDTQYF.

This clonotype was counted a few times. The chain joins TRBV6-5 to TRBJ2-2; D perhaps matches TRBD2 (6 bases). CDR3 length equals 15 residues. Germline loops: CDR1 MNHEY, CDR2 SVGAGI. V lost 0 bases and J lost 10, with 15 bases in between. CDR3 DNA sequence: TGTGCCAGCAGTTACTCGCGGGGACTCTTGACGGAGCTGTTTTTT. Translating it yields CASSYSRGLLTELFF.

The J gene is TRBJ2-7, the V gene TRBV6-5; TRBD2 matches 8 bases. Germline V lookup: CDR1 MNHEY, CDR2 SVGAGI. Trimming at V came to 11 bases and at J to 0 bases, leaving 9 bases not matched to a gene. CDR3 length: 14 residues. The CDR3 sequence: CAAKPREGSYEQYF. CDR3 sequence (DNA): TGTGCCGCCAAACCCCGGGAGGGCTCCTACGAGCAGTACTTC.

This clonotype was observed many times. This chain joins TRBV13 and TRBJ2-5; 11 bases agree with TRBD2. J was trimmed by 3 bases and V by 5 bases; bases with no gene match: 5. The germline CDR1 and CDR2 sequences are PRHDT and FYEKMQ (reference sequence). The CDR3 spans 15 residues. CDR3 nucleotide sequence: TGTGCCAGCAGCGCACCGGGACTAGCGGAAGAGACCCAGTACTTC. It yields the protein CASSAPGLAEETQYF.

The chain combines TRBV27 with TRBJ2-1, with a possible D match to TRBD1 (6 bases). Germline CDR1 and CDR2: MNHEY and SMNVEV (reference sequence). This CDR3 region has 13 residues. Trimming pared 5 bases from V and 7 bases from J, leaving 12 bases between. The CDR3 here is CASSRDTGNEQFF. The CDR3, as DNA: TGTGCCAGCAGTCGGGACACGGGTAATGAGCAGTTCTTC.

In its sample, this clonotype was seen many times. The V gene is TRBV12-3 or TRBV12-4, the J gene TRBJ2-5; D may correspond to TRBD1 or TRBD2 (5 bases each). The V end lost 1 base, the J end lost 4 bases, and 7 bases lay between the germline ends. The CDR3 is 13 residues long. In DNA form, the CDR3 reads TGTGCCAGCAGTTTAGGAGGGGTAGAGACCCAGTACTTC. Its protein product is CASSLGGVETQYF.

This clonotype was seen repeatedly, ten times or more. The V gene is TRBV30, the J gene TRBJ1-1; D gene unclear. This CDR3 region has 13 residues. Germline loops: CDR1 GTSNPN, CDR2 SVGIG (reference sequence). The V end was cut by 0 bases, the J end by 1 base, with 6 bases between. In nucleotides, the CDR3 is TGTGCCTGGAGTGTGGAGGCGAACACTGAAGCTTTCTTT. The encoded protein is CAWSVEANTEAFF.

This clonotype showed up many times. The chain is built from TRBV6-6 and TRBJ2-7, with D possibly being TRBD2 (7 bases). The CDR3 runs 14 residues. V was shortened by 2 bases and J by 5 bases, with 13 bases between the two germline ends. The germline V gene has CDR1 MNHNY and CDR2 SVGAGI (reference sequence). The CDR3 is CASSYGGGINEQYF. DNA for the CDR3: TGTGCCAGCAGTTACGGCGGGGGCATCAACGAGCAGTACTTC.

The chain uses TRBV18 and TRBJ2-7; TRBD1 might be the D (8 bases). Trimming removed 4 bases at V and 4 bases at J, with 17 bases between. The length of the CDR3 is 15 residues. Germline lookup yields CDR1 KGHSH and CDR2 LQKENI. CDR3 in DNA: TGTGCCAGCTCACTAATCGGGGGGACAGGATACGAGCAGTACTTC. It specifies CASSLIGGTGYEQYF.

This clonotype was counted many times. V gene TRBV5-6 combines with J gene TRBJ1-1; the match to TRBD1 covers 7 bases. This CDR3 has 13 residues. Germline V gives CDR1 SGHDT, CDR2 YYEEEE. V trimming: 3 bases; J trimming: 5 bases; junction bases outside the gene matches: 4. Written as DNA, the CDR3 is TGTGCCAGCAGCTGGGCGACAGGGACTGAAGCTTTCTTT. It is translated as CASSWATGTEAFF.

Points on this clonotype: A much larger clone differs by one base, so this may be a read error. The chain has TRBV7-2 and TRBJ2-3; no clear D. The J call may not be correct, given that the DNA end is closer to TRBJ1-5. The germline V gene has CDR1 SGHTA and CDR2 FQGNSA. CDR3 length: 14 amino acids. The CDR3 is CASSSSALGDTQHF. In nucleotides, the CDR3 is TGTGCCAGCAGCTCCTCGGCCCTAGGAGATACGCAGCATTTT.

The sample holds many counts of this clonotype. The chain is built from TRBV7-9 and TRBJ2-4; the D gene is possibly TRBD2 (6 bases). V lost 3 bases and J lost 2, with 8 bases in between. The length of the CDR3 is 14 residues. Germline-derived CDR1 and CDR2 are SEHNR and FQNEAQ (reference sequence). In DNA, the CDR3 is TGTGCCAGCAGCTTGGGAGGTACCAAAAACATTCAGTACTTC. It codes for CASSLGGTKNIQYF.

This clonotype appeared a few times. This chain joins TRBV19 and TRBJ2-3, with 11 bases matching TRBD2. The germline V gene encodes CDR1 LNHDA and CDR2 SQIVND (reference sequence). CDR3 size: 16 residues. V lost 1 base to trimming and J lost 4 bases; unmatched junction nucleotides: 4. CDR3 in DNA: TGTGCCAGTAGTATAGTCCTAGCGGGGGGTTCAGATACGCAGTATTTT. Its translation is CASSIVLAGGSDTQYF.

This clonotype was observed many times. The chain recombines TRBV11-2 with TRBJ2-1, with D possibly called TRBD1 or TRBD2 (5 bases each). The V gene lost 1 base and the J gene lost 12 bases, with 10 bases spanning the gap. The CDR3 is 12 residues long. Germline lookup yields CDR1 SGHAT and CDR2 FQNNGV. The CDR3 is CASSLVWDAQFF. The CDR3 DNA reads as TGTGCCAGCAGCTTAGTCTGGGACGCGCAGTTCTTC.

This clonotype has at least ten counts. The rearrangement uses TRBV29-1 and TRBJ1-1, with 7 bases identical to TRBD1. After removal of 7 bases from V and 4 bases from J, the junction contained 6 bases not matched to a gene. Germline assignment: CDR1 SQVTM and CDR2 ANQGSEA. The CDR3 sequence is 12 residues long. CDR3 nucleotide sequence: TGCAGCGCCCCAGGGGGAGTCACTGAAGCTTTCTTT. Translating it yields CSAPGGVTEAFF.

In this sample, this clonotype turned up many times. The chain links TRBV25-1 to TRBJ1-6; perhaps TRBD1 as D (5 bases). V lost 8 bases, J lost 6 bases, and 14 bases lay in between. The germline gives CDR1 MGHDK, CDR2 SYGVNS. The CDR3 runs to 14 residues. The CDR3 sequence is CASSQGVGNSPLHF. For the CDR3, the DNA is TGTGCCAGCTCCCAGGGTGTCGGTAATTCACCCCTCCACTTT. Combining the CDR3 with reference TRBV25-1 and TRBJ1-6 gives the whole variable domain EADIYQTPRYLVIGTGKKITLECSQTMGHDKMYWYQQDPGMELHLIHYSYGVNSTEKGDLSSESTVSRIRTEHFPLTLESARPSHTSQYLCASSQGVGNSPLHFGNGTRLTVT.

This clonotype has just a few counts. The rearrangement uses TRBV6-1 and TRBJ2-3, with a weak D call TRBD1 (5 bases). The CDR3 contains 14 residues. V shed 9 bases and J shed 2 bases, with 15 bases lying between them. Germline CDR1 is MNHNS and CDR2 is SASEGT. The CDR3 region is CASVDTLITDTQYF. CDR3 sequence (DNA): TGTGCCAGTGTGGACACCCTGATCACAGATACGCAGTATTTT.

This clonotype was detected ten times or more. The chain's CDR3 is CAIPREAYEQYF. In nucleotides, the CDR3 is TGTGCCATCCCGCGGGAGGCCTACGAGCAGTACTTC. V and J are TRBV10-3 and TRBJ2-7; the match to TRBD2 covers 8 bases. The CDR3 is 12 amino acids. Per germline, CDR1 ENHRY and CDR2 SYGVKD. J was trimmed by 2 bases and V by 8 bases; bases with no gene match: 2.

J is TRBJ2-2 and V is TRBV4-3, with TRBD1 matching 8 bases. This CDR3 spans 17 amino acids. The germline V gene has CDR1 LGHNA and CDR2 YSLEER. The junction had 4 bases not matched to a gene; V was cut back by 0 bases and J by 1 base. CDR3 sequence: CASSQDPGTGNTGELFF. The DNA for the CDR3 is TGCGCCAGCAGCCAAGATCCAGGGACAGGGAACACCGGGGAGCTGTTTTTT.

This clonotype was counted many times. J is TRBJ2-7 and V is TRBV28; D not resolved. Trimming left V 2 bases short and J 10 bases short, with 9 bases between. The CDR3 is 11 residues long. Germline V gene lookup returns CDR1 MDHEN and CDR2 SYDVKM. The DNA for the CDR3 is TGTGCCAGCAGTTTAAGCCACGTCCAGTACTTC. It yields the protein CASSLSHVQYF.

This clonotype has ten or more counts. This CDR3 is CASSSVDETQYF. The CDR3 DNA reads as TGTGCCAGCAGCTCGGTAGACGAGACCCAGTACTTC. The V and J genes are TRBV7-9 and TRBJ2-5; D call uncertain. The V and J ends lost 4 bases and 5 bases respectively, with 8 bases between them. Germline CDR1 is SEHNR and CDR2 is FQNEAQ (reference sequence). The CDR3 contains 12 residues.

The chain employs TRBV4-1 and TRBJ2-7, with D perhaps given as TRBD1 or TRBD2 (5 bases each). The V gene lost 1 base and the J gene lost 4 bases, with 14 bases spanning the gap. The CDR3 is made up of 15 amino acids. Per germline, CDR1 MGHRA and CDR2 YSYEKL. The chain's CDR3 is CASSQGRDGYYEQYF. DNA for the CDR3: TGCGCCAGCAGCCAAGGAAGGGACGGCTATTACGAGCAGTACTTC.

Concerning this clonotype itself: At one end the junction does not follow the germline gene, possibly because of a read error. The gene calls are TRBV6-2 or TRBV6-3 and TRBJ1-5, with D hard to call. This CDR3 is 13 amino acids long. The V gene's germline CDR1 is MNHEY and CDR2 SVGEGT. CDR3 sequence: CASRVESNQPRHF. The CDR3 nucleotides read TGTGCCAGCAGAGTAGAGAGCAATCAGCCCCGGCATTTT.

This clonotype was picked up a small number of times. V and J are TRBV4-1 and TRBJ2-7, with a weak D call TRBD1 (6 bases). V lost 0 bases to trimming and J lost 1 base, with 16 bases between them. The CDR3 loop spans 17 amino acids. Germline assignment: CDR1 MGHRA and CDR2 YSYEKL. In nucleotides, the CDR3 is TGCGCCAGCAGCCAAGAGAGAACAGGGTTCGCTTCCTACGAGCAGTACTTC. Translated: CASSQERTGFASYEQYF.

This clonotype came up a few times. This rearrangement joins TRBV10-3 to TRBJ2-3; 10 bases agree with TRBD2. V shed 5 bases, J shed 1 base, and the junction held 3 bases outside the gene matches. The CDR3 extends over 15 amino acids. Per the germline V gene, CDR1 is ENHRY and CDR2 is SYGVKD. CDR3 region: CAISYGTSGTDTQYF. The CDR3 DNA follows: TGTGCCATCAGTTATGGGACTAGCGGCACAGATACGCAGTATTTT.